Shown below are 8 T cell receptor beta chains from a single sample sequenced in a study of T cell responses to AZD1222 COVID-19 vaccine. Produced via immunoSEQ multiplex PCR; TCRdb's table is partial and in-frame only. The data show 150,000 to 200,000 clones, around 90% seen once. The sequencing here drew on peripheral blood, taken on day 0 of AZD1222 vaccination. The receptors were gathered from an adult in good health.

CDR3 DNA sequence: TGTGCCAGCAGCCCACATGAGAGCTTTCTGTTCTTC. This sequence encodes CASSPHESFLFF. The rearrangement uses TRBV4-2 and TRBJ2-1; D remains ambiguous. The length of the CDR3 is 12 residues. Germline lookup yields CDR1 LGHNA and CDR2 YNFKEQ. V was trimmed by 4 bases and J by 15 bases, leaving 16 bases between them.

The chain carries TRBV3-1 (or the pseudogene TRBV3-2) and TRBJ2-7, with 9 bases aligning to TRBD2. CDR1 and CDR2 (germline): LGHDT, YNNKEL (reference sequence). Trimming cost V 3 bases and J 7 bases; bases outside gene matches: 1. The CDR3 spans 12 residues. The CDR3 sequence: CASSHLAGEQYF. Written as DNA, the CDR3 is TGTGCCAGCAGCCACCTAGCGGGGGAGCAGTACTTC.

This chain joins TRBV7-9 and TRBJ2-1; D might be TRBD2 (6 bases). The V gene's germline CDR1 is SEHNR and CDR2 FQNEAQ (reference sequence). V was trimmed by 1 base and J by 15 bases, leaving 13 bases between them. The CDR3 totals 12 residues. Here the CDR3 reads CASSLGGGKGFF. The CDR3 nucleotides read TGTGCCAGCAGCTTAGGTGGCGGGAAGGGGTTCTTC.

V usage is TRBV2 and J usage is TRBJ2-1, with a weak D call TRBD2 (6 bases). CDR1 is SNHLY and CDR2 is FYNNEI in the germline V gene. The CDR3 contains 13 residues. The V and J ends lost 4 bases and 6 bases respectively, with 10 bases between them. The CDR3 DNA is TGTGCCAGCAGTGGACTAGGTCGCAATGAGCAGTTCTTC. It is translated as CASSGLGRNEQFF.

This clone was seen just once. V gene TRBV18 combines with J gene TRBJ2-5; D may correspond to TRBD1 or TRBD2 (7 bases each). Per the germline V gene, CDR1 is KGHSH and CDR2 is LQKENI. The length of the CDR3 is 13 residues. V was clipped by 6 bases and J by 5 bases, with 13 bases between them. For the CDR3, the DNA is TGTGCCAGCTCCAGCGGGACAGTGGAGACCCAGTACTTC. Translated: CASSSGTVETQYF. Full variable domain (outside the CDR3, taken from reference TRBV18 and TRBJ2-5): NAGVMQNPRHLVRRRGQEARLRCSPMKGHSHVYWYRQLPEEGLKFMVYLQKENIIDESGMPKERFSAEFPKEGPSILRIQQVVRGDSAAYFCASSSGTVETQYFGPGTRLLVL.

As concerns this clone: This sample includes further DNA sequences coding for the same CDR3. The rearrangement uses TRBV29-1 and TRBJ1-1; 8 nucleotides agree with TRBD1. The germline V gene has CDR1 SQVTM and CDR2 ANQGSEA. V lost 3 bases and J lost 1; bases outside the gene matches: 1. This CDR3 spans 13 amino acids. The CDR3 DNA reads TGCAGCGTTGACACAGGGGGGAACACTGAAGCTTTCTTT. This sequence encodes CSVDTGGNTEAFF.

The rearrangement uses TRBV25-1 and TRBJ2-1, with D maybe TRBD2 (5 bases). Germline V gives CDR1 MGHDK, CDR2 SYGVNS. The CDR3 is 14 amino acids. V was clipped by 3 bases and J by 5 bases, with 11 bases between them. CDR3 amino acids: CASSDILADNEQFF. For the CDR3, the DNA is TGTGCCAGCAGTGACATCCTAGCTGACAATGAGCAGTTCTTC.

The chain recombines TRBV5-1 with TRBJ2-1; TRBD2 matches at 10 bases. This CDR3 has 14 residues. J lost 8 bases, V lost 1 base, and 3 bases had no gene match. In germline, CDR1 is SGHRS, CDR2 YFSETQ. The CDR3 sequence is CASSLRLAGDEQFF. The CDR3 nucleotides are TGCGCCAGCAGCTTGCGGCTAGCGGGAGATGAGCAGTTCTTC. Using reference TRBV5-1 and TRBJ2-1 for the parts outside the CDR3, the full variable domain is KAGVTQTPRYLIKTRGQQVTLSCSPISGHRSVSWYQQTPGQGLQFLFEYFSETQRNKGNFPGRFSGRQFSNSRSEMNVSTLELGDSALYLCASSLRLAGDEQFFGPGTRLTVL.